The 16 T cell receptor beta chains listed next were all sequenced from one sample in a study of blood T cell repertoires in COVID-19. This table comes from immunoSEQ multiplex PCR, and its TCRdb copy is limited to in-frame clones, with some not included. The sample carries over 200,000 clones, about 80% recorded once. Sequenced material: peripheral blood. These receptors were obtained from a woman older than 75 with COVID-19, enrolled during active disease.

The rearrangement links TRBV7-9 to TRBJ1-6, with 7 bases matching TRBD1. This CDR3 region has 16 residues. Germline loops: CDR1 SEHNR, CDR2 FQNEAQ (reference sequence). Trimming at V came to 5 bases and at J to 1 base, leaving 5 bases not matched to a gene. CDR3 nucleotides: TGTGCCAGCAGCGCCCAGACAGGGTCCTATAATTCACCCCTCCACTTT. It is translated as CASSAQTGSYNSPLHF.

The chain combines TRBV12-3 or TRBV12-4 with TRBJ1-2; 8 nucleotides agree with TRBD1. With 6 bases clipped from V and 6 bases from J, the junction kept 6 bases outside the gene matches. This CDR3 has 13 amino acids. The CDR3 region is CASSPGQGDGYTF. CDR3 sequence (DNA): TGTGCCAGCAGCCCTGGACAGGGAGATGGCTACACCTTC.

The rearrangement joins TRBV10-3 to TRBJ2-7; 8 nucleotides match TRBD1. CDR3 length equals 14 residues. The trim removed 6 bases at V and 6 bases at J, leaving 10 bases unmatched. Germline lookup yields CDR1 ENHRY and CDR2 SYGVKD. For the CDR3, the DNA is TGTGCCATCAGCTTAGACAGGGGCGCGTCCGAGCAGTACTTC. Amino acids: CAISLDRGASEQYF.

This clone has more than one count but fewer than ten. V gene TRBV9 combines with J gene TRBJ1-2, with D unclear. Germline V gene data show CDR1 as SGDLS and CDR2 as YYNGEE. The CDR3 totals 16 residues. Trimming stripped 0 bases from V and 4 bases from J, with 16 bases between. The CDR3 nucleotides are TGTGCCAGCAGCGTAGCCGGGGATTTGGCCCTCTATGGCTACACCTTC. Its translation is CASSVAGDLALYGYTF.

The chain combines TRBV9 with TRBJ1-1; no clear D. Trimming stripped 4 bases from V and 1 base from J, with 11 bases between. The CDR3 covers 14 residues. Germline CDR1 reads SGDLS; CDR2 reads YYNGEE. The CDR3 bases are TGTGCCAGCAGCCGCAGGTTGACGAACACTGAAGCTTTCTTT. Its translation: CASSRRLTNTEAFF.

Here the CDR3 reads CASSPPGGASYEQYF. DNA for the CDR3: TGTGCCAGCTCACCACCTGGCGGGGCCTCCTACGAGCAGTACTTC. V and J are TRBV18 and TRBJ2-7; a weak D match, TRBD2 (6 bases). CDR3 length equals 15 residues. V lost 0 bases to trimming and J lost 0 bases, with 9 bases between them. Per the germline V gene, CDR1 is KGHSH and CDR2 is LQKENI.

The chain recombines TRBV2 with TRBJ1-1; D possibly corresponds to TRBD1 (6 bases). The CDR3 runs 15 residues. From germline, CDR1 is SNHLY and CDR2 FYNNEI. V lost 6 bases and J 5 bases, leaving 19 bases between the germline ends. CDR3 protein: CASRADSWAATEAFF. The CDR3 region has the DNA TGTGCCAGCAGGGCGGACAGTTGGGCGGCGACTGAAGCTTTCTTT.

The V and J genes are TRBV7-9 and TRBJ2-7, with TRBD2 as a possible D gene (5 bases). Germline V gene data show CDR1 as SEHNR and CDR2 as FQNEAQ (reference sequence). The V end lost 4 bases, the J end lost 6 bases, and 10 bases lay between the germline ends. This CDR3 spans 12 amino acids. CDR3 loop: CASSSPRGEQYF. The CDR3, as DNA: TGTGCCAGCAGCTCCCCCCGGGGCGAGCAGTACTTC.

The chain employs TRBV10-3 and TRBJ1-2, with 7 positions matching TRBD1. V shed 7 bases and J 1 base; nucleotides not matched to a gene: 6. This CDR3 contains 14 residues. The V gene's germline CDR1 is ENHRY and CDR2 SYGVKD. CDR3 nucleotides: TGTGCCATCACCCTAGACAGGGATAACTATGGCTACACCTTC. Translated: CAITLDRDNYGYTF.

This chain connects TRBV5-1 to TRBJ2-5; 8 bases are a match to TRBD2. The CDR3 covers 16 residues. Germline values: CDR1 SGHRS, CDR2 YFSETQ. The V gene end was trimmed by 3 bases and the J gene end by 2 bases; junction bases not matched to a gene: 9. CDR3 sequence: CASSYRAGGGQETQYF. CDR3 coding DNA: TGCGCCAGCAGCTACCGGGCCGGGGGGGGTCAAGAGACCCAGTACTTC. The entire variable domain, with the rest obtained from reference TRBV5-1 and TRBJ2-5, is as follows: KAGVTQTPRYLIKTRGQQVTLSCSPISGHRSVSWYQQTPGQGLQFLFEYFSETQRNKGNFPGRFSGRQFSNSRSEMNVSTLELGDSALYLCASSYRAGGGQETQYFGPGTRLLVL.

This clone was counted between two and nine times. The chain carries TRBV19 and TRBJ1-5; D uncertain. V was shortened by 5 bases and J by 3 bases, with 14 bases between the two germline ends. The germline CDR1 and CDR2 sequences are LNHDA and SQIVND (reference sequence). The CDR3 is 15 amino acids. The CDR3 DNA reads TGTGCCAGTAGTGGGGATCCCGGGGTCAATCAGCCCCAGCATTTT. Its translation: CASSGDPGVNQPQHF. The full variable domain, its missing parts supplied by reference TRBV19 and TRBJ1-5, is DGGITQSPKYLFRKEGQNVTLSCEQNLNHDAMYWYRQDPGQGLRLIYYSQIVNDFQKGDIAEGYSVSREKKESFPLTVTSAQKNPTAFYLCASSGDPGVNQPQHFGDGTRLSIL.

The rearrangement links TRBV5-1 to TRBJ2-3; D remains unclear. Trimming took 0 bases from V and 8 from J, leaving 10 bases between them. The germline V gene encodes CDR1 SGHRS and CDR2 YFSETQ. The CDR3 covers 13 residues. The CDR3, as DNA: TGCGCCAGCAGCTTGGAGTACGTCGGTACGCAGTATTTT. Protein: CASSLEYVGTQYF.

The rearrangement uses TRBV5-1 and TRBJ2-5, with a weak D call TRBD2 (6 bases). Germline CDR1 is SGHRS and CDR2 is YFSETQ. The CDR3 is made up of 14 amino acids. Trimming cost V 1 base and J 4 bases, with 11 bases left between them. In DNA form, the CDR3 reads TGCGCCAGCAGCTTGCGGATGGGAGGAGAGACCCAGTACTTC. It specifies CASSLRMGGETQYF. The whole variable domain, remainder taken from reference TRBV5-1 and TRBJ2-5, is KAGVTQTPRYLIKTRGQQVTLSCSPISGHRSVSWYQQTPGQGLQFLFEYFSETQRNKGNFPGRFSGRQFSNSRSEMNVSTLELGDSALYLCASSLRMGGETQYFGPGTRLLVL.

This clone was observed a single time. This chain connects TRBV4-2 to TRBJ1-5; no reliable D call. Trimming shortened V by 1 base and J by 8 bases, and 12 bases separated the two germline ends. The CDR3 contains 14 residues. The germline CDR1 and CDR2 sequences are LGHNA and YNFKEQ. The CDR3 DNA reads as TGTGCCAGCAGCCAAGTGGCGGATGCGGAGCCCCAGCATTTT. Its protein product is CASSQVADAEPQHF.

The V gene is TRBV5-1, the J gene TRBJ2-4; tentative D call: TRBD2 (5 bases). V was shortened by 0 bases and J by 0 bases, with 13 bases between the two germline ends. CDR1 is SGHRS, CDR2 YFSETQ, per germline. The CDR3 sequence is 17 residues long. The CDR3 DNA reads as TGCGCCAGCAGCTTGGGGCCAGCGGTGTTAGCCAAAAACATTCAGTACTTC. It translates to CASSLGPAVLAKNIQYF.

The chain joins TRBV11-2 to TRBJ2-1, with 9 bases fitting TRBD2. The V segment lost 5 bases and the J segment 6 bases; nucleotides outside the gene matches: 11. Germline values: CDR1 SGHAT, CDR2 FQNNGV. The CDR3 sequence is 16 residues long. CDR3 coding DNA: TGTGCCAGCAGCCCACCGACGAGCGGGGGGTTCAATGAGCAGTTCTTC. Encoded protein: CASSPPTSGGFNEQFF.